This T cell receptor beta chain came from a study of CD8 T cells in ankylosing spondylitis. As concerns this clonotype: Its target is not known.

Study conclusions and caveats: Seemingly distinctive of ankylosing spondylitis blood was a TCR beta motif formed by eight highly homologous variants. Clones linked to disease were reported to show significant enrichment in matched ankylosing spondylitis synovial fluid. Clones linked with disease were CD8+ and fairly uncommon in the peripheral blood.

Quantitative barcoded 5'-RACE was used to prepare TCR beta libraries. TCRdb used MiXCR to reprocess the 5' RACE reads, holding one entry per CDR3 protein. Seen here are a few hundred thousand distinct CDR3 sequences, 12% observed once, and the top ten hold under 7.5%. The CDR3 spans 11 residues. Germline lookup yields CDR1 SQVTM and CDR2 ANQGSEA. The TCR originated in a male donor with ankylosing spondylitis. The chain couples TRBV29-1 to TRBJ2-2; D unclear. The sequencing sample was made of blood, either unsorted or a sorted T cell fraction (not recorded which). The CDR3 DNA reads TGCAGTTTTTCGAACACCGGGGAGCTGTTTTTT. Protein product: CSFSNTGELFF.